The entry that follows covers one TCR beta chain sequence. This record comes from a study of identical twins. Unique molecular identifiers were present on the cDNA, which also gained a universal primer site by template switching. TCRdb processed the 5' RACE reads anew with MiXCR; each CDR3 protein has one entry. The table shows about 890,000 distinct CDR3 sequences, with around 12% occurring only once. The same data also went into a second study, on yellow fever vaccine responses in identical twins. From that second work: Reportedly, twins showed a vaccine T cell response that looked partly convergent and partly personalized.

The sequence was collected from a woman between 18 and 30 years old in good health. The sequencing sample was made of PBMCs.

In DNA form, the CDR3 reads TGTGCCAGCAGACCCGACGCTACTAGATACAATGAGCAGTTCTTC. Protein: CASRPDATRYNEQFF. This rearrangement joins TRBV7-9 to TRBJ2-1, with D possibly TRBD2 on 5 matching bases. The CDR3 is made up of 15 amino acids. In germline, CDR1 is SEHNR, CDR2 FQNEAQ (reference sequence). The V end lost 6 bases, the J end lost 4 bases, and 16 bases lay between the germline ends.